This T cell receptor (beta chain) was retrieved from a study of breast tumors, draining lymph nodes, adjacent tissues. TCRdb reprocessed the multiplex PCR reads with MiXCR, giving one entry per CDR3 protein. Counted here are 16,000 or so distinct CDR3 sequences, nearly 45% occurring once; the ten biggest clones make up 10% to 15%. CDR3 length: 16 amino acids. Germline-derived CDR1 and CDR2 are MNHNS and SASEGT. V was trimmed by 5 bases and J by 5 bases, leaving 21 bases between them. This clonotype was counted many times. Its antigen is not known. This may arise from a read error, as a much more abundant clone is one base away. Broader study findings: Luminal-like breast cancer showed significantly higher tumor–nontumor repertoire similarity than basal-like. Data only fit, rather than demonstrated, lymph node origin of most tumor T cells. Data fit most tumor T cells coming from lymph node, expanding in tumor. Tumor TCR diversity was below lymph nodes but above nontumor tissue.

This sequence originates from a female donor with breast cancer. Some clones in this sample may be carry-over from other donors' samples. The material sequenced was tumor-adjacent breast tissue. The V and J genes are TRBV6-1 and TRBJ1-2; D is unresolved. DNA of the CDR3: TGTGCCAGCAGTCTATCTCCTTGGGAACAGCAATATGGCTACACCTTC. Translated, it gives CASSLSPWEQQYGYTF.